This T cell receptor (beta chain) stems from a study of T-cell reconstitution after alpha-beta-depleted transplantation in children. The CDR3 is 17 residues long. V was pared by 1 base and J by 5 bases, with 11 bases of the junction left unmatched. The germline V gene encodes CDR1 LGHDT and CDR2 YNNKEL (reference sequence). Using unique molecular identifiers, the investigators prepared the TCRbeta library. Each CDR3 protein is one row after TCRdb ran MiXCR on the PCR reads. This sample has approximately 420,000 distinct CDR3 sequences, with roughly 11% found just once. This sample comprised PBMCs from the stem cell graft donor, obtained from the stem cell graft. The sequence was obtained from a human donor who donated a stem cell graft to a child with acute myeloid leukemia. The chain employs TRBV3-1 and TRBJ2-3; TRBD1 matches 8 bases. In nucleotides, the CDR3 is TGTGCCAGCAGCCAAGGAGTTGGCCAGGGGGCGGGAGATACGCAGTATTTT. Protein: CASSQGVGQGAGDTQYF.